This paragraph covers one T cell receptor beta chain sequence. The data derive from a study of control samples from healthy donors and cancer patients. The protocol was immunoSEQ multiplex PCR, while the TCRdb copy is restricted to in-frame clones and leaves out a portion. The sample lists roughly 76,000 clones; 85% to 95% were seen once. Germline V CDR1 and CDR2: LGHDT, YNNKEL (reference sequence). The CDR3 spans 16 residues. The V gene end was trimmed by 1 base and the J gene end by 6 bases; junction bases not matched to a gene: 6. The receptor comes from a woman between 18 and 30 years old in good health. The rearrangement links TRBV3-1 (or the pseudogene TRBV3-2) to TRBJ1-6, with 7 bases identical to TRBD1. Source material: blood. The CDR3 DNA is TGTGCCAGCAGCCAAGGACAGGGTAGGAGTAATTCACCCCTCCACTTT. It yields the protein CASSQGQGRSNSPLHF.